These 24 T cell receptor beta chains were all obtained from the same sample, sequenced in a study of shared clonotypes between healthy human individuals. Using immunoSEQ multiplex PCR, the repertoire was profiled, and TCRdb retains in-frame clones only, with some absent. The sample carries about 2 million clones, just under 95% recorded once. Cells designated naive CD8 were CD45RO-negative and were positively selected for CCR7, with terminally differentiated effector memory CD45RA+ cells excluded. The sample comprised naive CD8+ T cells sorted from blood. The receptors stem from a young man in good health.

V and J are TRBV7-6 and TRBJ1-1, with D unresolved. The CDR3 extends over 14 amino acids. The V end lost 1 base, the J end lost 3 bases, and 9 bases lay between the germline ends. The germline gives CDR1 SGHVS, CDR2 FNYEAQ. The CDR3 is CASSLGWGDTEAFF. CDR3 bases: TGTGCCAGCAGCTTAGGGTGGGGAGACACTGAAGCTTTCTTT.

CDR3 protein: CARTGTDQETQYF. The DNA for the CDR3 is TGTGCCAGAACCGGGACCGATCAAGAGACCCAGTACTTC. The chain uses TRBV19 and TRBJ2-5; D is perhaps TRBD1 or TRBD2 (5 bases each). Germline assignment: CDR1 LNHDA and CDR2 SQIVND (reference sequence). With 9 bases removed from V and 2 bases from J, the gap between germline ends came to 13 bases. CDR3 size: 13 residues.

J is TRBJ1-1 and V is TRBV11-3, with 7 bases lining up with TRBD1. Germline V CDR1 and CDR2: SGHNT, YENEEA. The V gene end was trimmed by 6 bases and the J gene end by 11 bases; junction bases not matched to a gene: 0. The CDR3 length is 9 residues. The CDR3 is CASRQGAFF. CDR3 coding DNA: TGTGCCAGCAGACAGGGGGCTTTCTTT.

V and J are TRBV4-1 and TRBJ1-5; D possibly corresponds to TRBD1 (5 bases). The CDR3 is made up of 14 amino acids. The ends were cut back, 0 bases at V and 7 bases at J, with 10 bases in the middle. CDR1 and CDR2 (germline): MGHRA, YSYEKL. CDR3 nucleotide sequence: TGCGCCAGCAGCCAAGATCCCCAGGGACAGCCCCAGCATTTT. This codes for CASSQDPQGQPQHF.

This sequence joins TRBV11-2 and TRBJ1-3; D unresolved. V was pared by 0 bases and J by 3 bases, with 15 bases between. From germline, CDR1 is SGHAT and CDR2 FQNNGV. The CDR3 length is 17 residues. The CDR3 sequence is CASSLEAWTENGNTIYF. CDR3 nucleotide sequence: TGTGCCAGCAGCTTAGAAGCTTGGACCGAAAATGGAAACACCATATATTTT.

The CDR3 protein is CASSPNPAPTPEAFF. In nucleotides, the CDR3 is TGTGCCAGCAGCCCGAATCCCGCCCCCACCCCTGAAGCTTTCTTT. The rearrangement links TRBV9 to TRBJ1-1; D unclear. The CDR3 totals 15 residues. Germline loops: CDR1 SGDLS, CDR2 YYNGEE. Trimming pared 4 bases from V and 6 bases from J, leaving 19 bases between. Using reference TRBV9 and TRBJ1-1 for the parts outside the CDR3, the full variable domain is DSGVTQTPKHLITATGQRVTLRCSPRSGDLSVYWYQQSLDQGLQFLIQYYNGEERAKGNILERFSAQQFPDLHSELNLSSLELGDSALYFCASSPNPAPTPEAFFGQGTRLTVV.

The chain couples TRBV6-1 to TRBJ2-1; no definite D call. Trimming cost V 6 bases and J 5 bases, with 11 bases left between them. The germline CDR1 and CDR2 sequences are MNHNS and SASEGT. This CDR3 is 13 amino acids long. CDR3 nucleotides: TGTGCCAGCAGCCCATTCGACGACAATGAGCAGTTCTTC. Translated, it gives CASSPFDDNEQFF.

The V call is TRBV9, the J call TRBJ2-1; a weak D match, TRBD2 (5 bases). CDR3 length equals 19 residues. Trimming removed 0 bases at V and 0 bases at J, with 19 bases between. Germline values: CDR1 SGDLS, CDR2 YYNGEE. As DNA, the CDR3 is TGTGCCAGCAGCGTAGGAAGGACTCTTATTCGTGGCTCCTACAATGAGCAGTTCTTC. Protein: CASSVGRTLIRGSYNEQFF.

The J gene is TRBJ2-5, the V gene TRBV9, with 9 nucleotides matching TRBD1. The germline CDR1 and CDR2 sequences are SGDLS and YYNGEE. This CDR3 contains 15 residues. Unmatched junction bases numbered 9, after V lost 4 bases and J lost 5 bases. CDR3 protein: CASSLSGTGYETQYF. The CDR3 region has the DNA TGTGCCAGCAGCTTATCCGGGACAGGGTACGAGACCCAGTACTTC.

This clone was observed once. This rearrangement joins TRBV7-9 to TRBJ2-5; maybe TRBD2 (6 bases). The CDR3 covers 15 residues. The germline gives CDR1 SEHNR, CDR2 FQNEAQ (reference sequence). V dropped 2 bases and J dropped 1 base, with 11 bases sitting between them. This CDR3 is CASSLFGGIQETQYF. In DNA, the CDR3 is TGTGCCAGCAGCTTATTTGGGGGGATCCAAGAGACCCAGTACTTC.

This sequence joins TRBV5-6 and TRBJ2-7; D ambiguous. The germline V and J ends were trimmed by 3 bases and 2 bases, with 9 bases remaining between them. CDR1 and CDR2 (germline): SGHDT, YYEEEE. The CDR3 runs 13 residues. The CDR3 loop is CASSSRSTYEQYF. DNA for the CDR3: TGTGCCAGCAGCTCTAGGTCCACCTACGAGCAGTACTTC.

There are a few counts of this clone. The V gene is TRBV9, the J gene TRBJ1-5; D unclear. With 3 bases removed from V and 0 bases from J, the gap between germline ends came to 7 bases. Germline V CDR1 and CDR2: SGDLS, YYNGEE. The CDR3 totals 14 residues. CDR3 in amino acids: CASSAYDSNQPQHF. For the CDR3, the DNA is TGTGCCAGCAGCGCCTACGATAGCAATCAGCCCCAGCATTTT.

The chain recombines TRBV2 with TRBJ1-1, with 9 bases matching TRBD1. CDR1 and CDR2 from the germline V gene are SNHLY and FYNNEI. The CDR3 spans 14 residues. With 3 bases clipped from V and 5 bases from J, the junction kept 4 bases outside the gene matches. This chain's CDR3 is CASSDGQGWTEAFF. For the CDR3, the DNA is TGTGCCAGCAGTGACGGACAGGGGTGGACTGAAGCTTTCTTT.

The chain links TRBV27 to TRBJ2-7; the match to TRBD2 covers 10 bases. CDR1 and CDR2 (germline): MNHEY, SMNVEV (reference sequence). The CDR3 totals 16 residues. Trimming took 2 bases from V and 1 from J; bases not matched to a gene: 5. The CDR3 region has the DNA TGTGCCAGCAGTTTACAGCCTAGCGGGAGATCCTACGAGCAGTACTTC. Protein: CASSLQPSGRSYEQYF.

DNA for the CDR3: TGTGCTAGTGGTTTGGTGGACATGGCGGAGGAGACCCAGTACTTC. Amino acid sequence: CASGLVDMAEETQYF. The J gene is TRBJ2-5, the V gene TRBV12-5, with a possible D match to TRBD1 (5 bases). Trimming shortened V by 0 bases and J by 5 bases, and 13 bases separated the two germline ends. There are 15 residues in the CDR3. Germline CDR1 and CDR2: LGHNT and FRNRAP. The whole variable domain, filled in from reference TRBV12-5 and TRBJ2-5, reads DARVTQTPRHKVTEMGQEVTMRCQPILGHNTVFWYRQTMMQGLELLAYFRNRAPLDDSGMPKDRFSAEMPDATLATLKIQPSEPRDSAVYFCASGLVDMAEETQYFGPGTRLLVL.

The chain is built from TRBV6-5 and TRBJ2-7; tentatively, D is TRBD1 or TRBD2 (5 bases each). This CDR3 spans 14 amino acids. V was pared by 4 bases and J by 3 bases, with 13 bases between. In germline, CDR1 is MNHEY, CDR2 SVGAGI. CDR3 in amino acids: CASSSRDGRYEQYF. CDR3 sequence (DNA): TGTGCCAGCAGTTCCCGGGACGGGCGCTACGAGCAGTACTTC.

The chain combines TRBV11-3 with TRBJ1-1; TRBD1 might be the D (5 bases). CDR3 size: 13 residues. V lost 4 bases and J lost 3, with 9 bases in between. CDR1 and CDR2 (germline): SGHNT, YENEEA. CDR3 bases: TGTGCCAGCAGCTGGACGGGGGACACTGAAGCTTTCTTT. This codes for CASSWTGDTEAFF.

The gene calls are TRBV28 and TRBJ1-2, with 8 bases identical to TRBD1. Germline V gene lookup returns CDR1 MDHEN and CDR2 SYDVKM. J gave up 2 bases and V 4 bases, and 9 bases lay outside the gene matches. This CDR3 is built from 16 residues. This CDR3 reads CASSSPLWTGNYGYTF. In DNA form, the CDR3 reads TGTGCCAGCAGTTCACCCTTGTGGACAGGGAACTATGGCTACACCTTC.

This clone was recorded only once. Other DNA sequences in this sample translate to the same CDR3. The chain joins TRBV6-6 to TRBJ1-6; no reliable D call. The CDR3 runs 15 residues. V lost 0 bases and J lost 6, with 9 bases in between. CDR1 is MNHNY, CDR2 SVGAGI, per germline (reference sequence). The CDR3 DNA sequence: TGTGCCAGCAGTTACTCGACGGGGTTTAATTCACCCCTCCACTTT. Translating it yields CASSYSTGFNSPLHF.

The chain combines TRBV6-6 with TRBJ1-5; D is undetermined. V was pared by 0 bases and J by 0 bases, with 6 bases between. Germline lookup yields CDR1 MNHNY and CDR2 SVGAGI (reference sequence). This CDR3 region has 15 residues. CDR3 protein: CASSYSLGSNQPQHF. CDR3 DNA sequence: TGTGCCAGCAGTTACTCGTTAGGTAGCAATCAGCCCCAGCATTTT.

Regarding this clone: This sample includes further DNA sequences coding for the same CDR3. This sequence joins TRBV20-1 and TRBJ2-7; D gene uncertain. This CDR3 has 10 residues. With 3 bases removed from V and 3 bases from J, the gap between germline ends came to 3 bases. The germline V gene has CDR1 DFQATT and CDR2 SNEGSKA (reference sequence). The CDR3 here is CSASDYEQYF. Written as DNA, the CDR3 is TGCAGTGCTAGTGACTACGAGCAGTACTTC.

V is TRBV5-6 and J is TRBJ1-3; 9 bases are a match to TRBD1. CDR1 and CDR2 from the germline V gene are SGHDT and YYEEEE. The V and J ends lost 4 bases and 2 bases, in that order; junction bases with no gene match: 16. This CDR3 contains 19 residues. CDR3 in DNA: TGTGCCAGCAGCCTACGGACAGGGGAGGCCCGTATTGCTGGAAACACCATATATTTT. Translated: CASSLRTGEARIAGNTIYF.

The chain combines TRBV10-3 with TRBJ2-3, with 11 bases identical to TRBD1. With 6 bases clipped from V and 6 bases from J, the junction kept 5 bases outside the gene matches. Germline V gene data show CDR1 as ENHRY and CDR2 as SYGVKD. The CDR3 totals 14 residues. CDR3 region: CAIRDRGHEDTQYF. CDR3 sequence (DNA): TGTGCCATCAGGGACAGGGGGCATGAGGATACGCAGTATTTT.

The genes are TRBV6-1 and TRBJ1-2; TRBD1 aligns across 7 bases. Germline V gene sequence: CDR1 MNHNS, CDR2 SASEGT. The J segment lost 0 bases and the V segment lost 5 bases, leaving 3 bases of the junction unmatched. The CDR3 loop spans 14 amino acids. The CDR3 nucleotides read TGTGCCAGCAGTTTGGACAGGACTAACTATGGCTACACCTTC. Protein: CASSLDRTNYGYTF.